These 17 T cell receptor beta chains were all obtained from the same sample, sequenced in a study of OX40 agonist ivuxolimab in advanced cancers. The protocol was immunoSEQ multiplex PCR, while the TCRdb copy is restricted to in-frame clones and leaves out a portion. The sample includes around 30,000 clones, about nine tenths seen only once; the top ten take more than 9%. The specimen was CD4+ or CD8+ T cells sorted from blood, collected in a trial of the OX40 agonist ivuxolimab. The receptors derive from an adult with an advanced solid tumor such as melanoma, head and neck, liver or kidney cancer.

The rearrangement uses TRBV13 and TRBJ2-3; D gene ambiguous. Germline V gene data show CDR1 as PRHDT and CDR2 as FYEKMQ (reference sequence). The CDR3 contains 17 residues. The ends were cut back, 4 bases at V and 1 base at J, with 18 bases in the middle. CDR3: CASSSFHTGGGTDTQYF. As DNA, the CDR3 is TGTGCCAGCAGCTCCTTTCACACGGGTGGCGGCACAGATACGCAGTATTTT.

The chain employs TRBV7-9 and TRBJ1-4, with a tentative D call TRBD1 (6 bases). Germline V gene lookup returns CDR1 SEHNR and CDR2 FQNEAQ (reference sequence). The V gene lost 10 bases and the J gene lost 7 bases, with 22 bases spanning the gap. The CDR3 covers 15 residues. DNA for the CDR3: TGTGCCATCCCACTTACAGGGCGAGAGAGTGAAAAACTGTTTTTT. Amino acid sequence: CAIPLTGRESEKLFF.

The chain joins TRBV7-9 to TRBJ2-1; a weak D match, TRBD2 (6 bases). V was cut by 1 base and J by 9 bases, with 10 bases left in between. Germline loops: CDR1 SEHNR, CDR2 FQNEAQ (reference sequence). CDR3 length: 13 residues. The DNA for the CDR3 is TGTGCCAGCAGCTTAGTAGCTAGCGTTGAGCAGTTCTTC. Amino acids: CASSLVASVEQFF.

The chain is built from TRBV5-4 and TRBJ1-2; possibly TRBD1 for D (6 bases). Germline lookup yields CDR1 SGHNT and CDR2 YYREEE (reference sequence). This CDR3 has 13 residues. V lost 3 bases, J lost 4 bases, and 10 bases lay in between. The CDR3 sequence: CASSSGESYGYTF. The CDR3 DNA is TGTGCCAGCAGCTCAGGGGAGAGCTATGGCTACACCTTC.

This chain connects TRBV27 to TRBJ1-4, with D uncertain. V dropped 2 bases and J dropped 2 bases, with 6 bases sitting between them. Germline V lookup: CDR1 MNHEY, CDR2 SMNVEV (reference sequence). The CDR3 is 14 residues long. The CDR3 loop reads CASSLSDTNEKLFF. The CDR3 coding sequence is TGTGCCAGCAGTTTAAGTGATACTAATGAAAAACTGTTTTTT.

The chain uses TRBV19 and TRBJ1-1; no clear D gene. Germline CDR1 and CDR2: LNHDA and SQIVND (reference sequence). There are 12 residues in the CDR3. V dropped 7 bases and J dropped 2 bases, with 8 bases sitting between them. DNA for the CDR3: TGTGCCAGTACTGTGGGAAACACTGAAGCTTTCTTT. Protein product: CASTVGNTEAFF.

This chain links TRBV4-1 with TRBJ1-4; the D gene is possibly TRBD1 (6 bases). V shed 0 bases and J shed 8 bases, with 13 bases lying between them. CDR3 length: 15 residues. Per the germline V gene, CDR1 is MGHRA and CDR2 is YSYEKL. The chain's CDR3 is CASSQDWGLGEKLFF. The CDR3, as DNA: TGCGCCAGCAGCCAAGATTGGGGGCTGGGGGAAAAACTGTTTTTT.

The CDR3 coding sequence is TGTGCCAGTAAGACCCGGACAGGGGGATACTATGGCTACACCTTC. Translating gives CASKTRTGGYYGYTF. The chain carries TRBV6-1 and TRBJ1-2; 10 nucleotides agree with TRBD1. Unmatched junction bases numbered 10, after V lost 9 bases and J lost 3 bases. The V gene's germline CDR1 is MNHNS and CDR2 SASEGT. The length of the CDR3 is 15 residues.

This clone was seen a single time. The J gene is TRBJ2-7, the V gene TRBV5-4; a weak D match, TRBD1 (8 bases). From germline, CDR1 is SGHNT and CDR2 YYREEE (reference sequence). V was pared by 0 bases and J by 1 base, with 11 bases between. The CDR3 covers 15 residues. The CDR3 DNA reads as TGTGCCAGCAGCTTGGTACAGGGGGGGTCCTACGAGCAGTACTTC. It translates to CASSLVQGGSYEQYF.

The V gene is TRBV29-1, the J gene TRBJ2-2; D gene uncertain. Trimming left V 2 bases short and J 0 bases short, with 4 bases between. Per germline, CDR1 SQVTM and CDR2 ANQGSEA. The CDR3 spans 13 residues. The CDR3 reads CSVEKTNTGELFF. As DNA, the CDR3 is TGCAGCGTTGAAAAAACGAACACCGGGGAGCTGTTTTTT.

CDR3 sequence (DNA): TGCGCCAGCAGCCAAGATGTGAGTGCCACTGAAGCTTTCTTT. This sequence encodes CASSQDVSATEAFF. The V and J genes are TRBV4-1 and TRBJ1-1, with no clear D. Germline-derived CDR1 and CDR2 are MGHRA and YSYEKL. V lost 0 bases and J 4 bases, leaving 9 bases between the germline ends. This CDR3 has 14 amino acids.

This chain connects TRBV6-5 to TRBJ1-2; D may be TRBD1 (5 bases). The CDR3 length is 13 residues. V shed 5 bases and J shed 8 bases, with 15 bases lying between them. The germline CDR1 and CDR2 sequences are MNHEY and SVGAGI. The CDR3 region has the DNA TGTGCCAGCAGTCCGGCCGGGACGGAAGGCTACACCTTC. This translates into CASSPAGTEGYTF.

V gene TRBV27 combines with J gene TRBJ2-1; the match to TRBD2 covers 11 bases. V gave up 6 bases and J gave up 7 bases; unmatched junction bases: 8. CDR1 MNHEY and CDR2 SMNVEV come from the germline V gene (reference sequence). The CDR3 spans 15 residues. As DNA, the CDR3 is TGTGCCAGCAGGATAGCGGGAGGGGAGGATAATGAGCAGTTCTTC. It specifies CASRIAGGEDNEQFF.

The CDR3 loop is CASSFFGTGNEKLFF. CDR3 DNA sequence: TGTGCCAGCAGCTTTTTTGGGACAGGGAATGAAAAACTGTTTTTT. The rearrangement joins TRBV7-6 to TRBJ1-4; 9 bases map to TRBD1. V was clipped by 3 bases and J by 5 bases; unmatched bases: 4. Germline assignment: CDR1 SGHVS and CDR2 FNYEAQ. This CDR3 spans 15 amino acids.

The CDR3 here is CASSRLFPDEQYF. The CDR3 DNA reads TGCGCCAGCAGCCGCCTTTTCCCGGACGAGCAGTACTTC. V gene TRBV10-2 combines with J gene TRBJ2-7; D ambiguous. This CDR3 region has 13 residues. V lost 6 bases, J lost 5 bases, and 14 bases lay in between. Germline CDR1 and CDR2: WSHSY and SAAADI.

V and J are TRBV7-9 and TRBJ2-7, with D possibly being TRBD1 or TRBD2 (5 bases each). Germline V lookup: CDR1 SEHNR, CDR2 FQNEAQ (reference sequence). CDR3 length: 13 residues. The V and J ends lost 4 bases and 0 bases respectively, with 7 bases between them. CDR3 nucleotides: TGTGCCAGCAGCTCCGGGGCCTCCTACGAGCAGTACTTC. It translates to CASSSGASYEQYF.

The chain combines TRBV29-1 with TRBJ1-1; TRBD1 agrees at 9 bases. Trimming removed 4 bases from V and 3 bases from J; junction bases left unmatched: 6. The CDR3 has 14 residues. Germline-derived CDR1 and CDR2 are SQVTM and ANQGSEA. CDR3 sequence: CSVGRTGEDTEAFF. CDR3 coding DNA: TGCAGCGTTGGGCGGACAGGGGAGGACACTGAAGCTTTCTTT.